This entry lists 25 T cell receptor beta chains sequenced from one sample in a study of shared clonotypes between healthy human individuals. This table comes from immunoSEQ multiplex PCR, and its TCRdb copy is limited to in-frame clones, with some not included. The profile shows approximately 980,000 clones, 60% to 85% of them singletons. The sample comprised memory CD4+ T cells sorted from blood. Subset in this sample: CD45RA-negative fraction. All receptors derive from a man younger than 30 in good health.

The rearrangement uses TRBV6-5 and TRBJ1-1; D might be TRBD1 (5 bases). The CDR3 is 11 residues long. Trimming left V 8 bases short and J 10 bases short, with 14 bases between. Germline V gene data show CDR1 as MNHEY and CDR2 as SVGAGI. The CDR3 DNA follows: TGTGCCAGCTCCCGGGGCCCGGTAGCTTTCTTT. It is translated as CASSRGPVAFF.

This chain joins TRBV29-1 and TRBJ1-4; TRBD1 might be the D (6 bases). Trimming removed 4 bases from V and 6 bases from J, with 12 bases in between. The germline V gene encodes CDR1 SQVTM and CDR2 ANQGSEA. This CDR3 is built from 13 residues. CDR3 in amino acids: CSVGEQGHEKLFF. The CDR3 region has the DNA TGCAGCGTTGGAGAACAGGGACATGAAAAACTGTTTTTT.

Points on this clone: Other DNA sequences in the same sample also yield this CDR3. This rearrangement joins TRBV6-1 to TRBJ1-2, with a possible D match to TRBD1 (5 bases). CDR1 is MNHNS and CDR2 is SASEGT in the germline V gene. This CDR3 comprises 13 residues. V shed 3 bases and J shed 4 bases, with 9 bases lying between them. Here the CDR3 reads CASSESRGYGYTF. CDR3 bases: TGTGCCAGCAGTGAGTCGAGGGGCTATGGCTACACCTTC.

This sequence joins TRBV15 and TRBJ1-5, with D perhaps TRBD1 (5 bases). CDR1 and CDR2 (germline): LNHNV, YYDKDF (reference sequence). The CDR3 runs to 16 residues. V lost 1 base and J 0 bases, leaving 10 bases between the germline ends. CDR3 region: CATSRGGADSNQPQHF. DNA for the CDR3: TGTGCCACCAGCAGAGGAGGGGCGGATAGCAATCAGCCCCAGCATTTT.

This chain links TRBV10-3 with TRBJ2-2, with D tentatively TRBD1 (6 bases). V lost 7 bases and J 5 bases, leaving 20 bases between the germline ends. Germline CDR1 ENHRY, CDR2 SYGVKD. The CDR3 totals 16 residues. The CDR3 bases are TGTGCCATCAAAGAAGGGGGAACAGACCGGACCGGGGAGCTGTTTTTT. Protein product: CAIKEGGTDRTGELFF.

The rearrangement links TRBV4-1 to TRBJ2-1, with 10 bases fitting TRBD2. Germline V gives CDR1 MGHRA, CDR2 YSYEKL. The CDR3 contains 16 residues. With V trimmed by 4 bases and J by 6 bases, 9 bases remained unmatched. The CDR3 reads CASSRRGTSDFNEQFF. The CDR3 region has the DNA TGCGCCAGCAGCCGAAGGGGGACTAGCGATTTCAATGAGCAGTTCTTC.

The chain carries TRBV2 and TRBJ1-1; D unclear. The CDR3 is 16 amino acids. The germline V and J ends were trimmed by 2 bases and 4 bases, with 17 bases remaining between them. CDR1 is SNHLY and CDR2 is FYNNEI in the germline V gene. The CDR3 DNA reads as TGTGCCAGCAGTGAAAGGTCTGGAAAGGGCAGCACTGAAGCTTTCTTT. Its translation: CASSERSGKGSTEAFF.

The chain is built from TRBV20-1 and TRBJ1-1; D is unclear. The V gene lost 7 bases and the J gene lost 1 base, with 7 bases spanning the gap. The CDR3 extends over 11 amino acids. Germline-derived CDR1 and CDR2 are DFQATT and SNEGSKA (reference sequence). The CDR3 region has the DNA TGCAGTGGAGAGAGGAACACTGAAGCTTTCTTT. Its translation is CSGERNTEAFF.

The chain couples TRBV2 to TRBJ1-3, with D possibly TRBD1 on 5 matching bases. This CDR3 comprises 15 residues. V gave up 0 bases and J gave up 2 bases, with 8 bases separating them. CDR1 and CDR2 (germline): SNHLY, FYNNEI. For the CDR3, the DNA is TGTGCCAGCAGTGAAGCCCAGGGAACTGGAAACACCATATATTTT. Translating gives CASSEAQGTGNTIYF. The full variable domain, with the rest looked up from reference TRBV2 and TRBJ1-3, is EPEVTQTPSHQVTQMGQEVILRCVPISNHLYFYWYRQILGQKVEFLVSFYNNEISEKSEIFDDQFSVERPDGSNFTLKIRSTKLEDSAMYFCASSEAQGTGNTIYFGEGSWLTVV.

The chain links TRBV6-1 to TRBJ1-6; possibly TRBD1 for D (6 bases). The CDR3 totals 15 residues. Germline-derived CDR1 and CDR2 are MNHNS and SASEGT. V was trimmed by 3 bases and J by 7 bases, leaving 13 bases between them. The CDR3 is CASSEGGLGNSPLHF. The CDR3 bases are TGTGCCAGCAGTGAGGGGGGGCTAGGAAATTCACCCCTCCACTTT.

The rearrangement uses TRBV5-6 and TRBJ1-5, with D hard to call. Deletions cut 0 bases from V and 4 bases from J, with 14 bases between. This CDR3 is built from 16 residues. Germline assignment: CDR1 SGHDT and CDR2 YYEEEE. The DNA of the CDR3 is TGTGCCAGCAGCTTGGATCGCGGTTTGGGAAATCAGCCCCAGCATTTT. This encodes CASSLDRGLGNQPQHF. The complete variable domain, with remaining parts taken from reference TRBV5-6 and TRBJ1-5, reads DAGVTQSPTHLIKTRGQQVTLRCSPKSGHDTVSWYQQALGQGPQFIFQYYEEEERQRGNFPDRFSGHQFPNYSSELNVNALLLGDSALYLCASSLDRGLGNQPQHFGDGTRLSIL.

V and J are TRBV25-1 and TRBJ2-5; D could derive from TRBD1 or TRBD2 (5 bases each). CDR1 and CDR2 (germline): MGHDK, SYGVNS. The V end was cut by 1 base, the J end by 7 bases, with 13 bases between. The CDR3 length is 14 residues. The CDR3 reads CASSESGGVRTQYF. The CDR3 DNA reads as TGTGCCAGCAGTGAATCTGGGGGAGTACGGACCCAGTACTTC.

The chain employs TRBV5-1 and TRBJ2-7, with TRBD2 matching 14 bases. Unmatched junction bases numbered 5, after V lost 5 bases and J lost 4 bases. This CDR3 region has 15 residues. Germline assignment: CDR1 SGHRS and CDR2 YFSETQ. DNA for the CDR3: TGCGCCAGCAGTGAGGGGACTAGCGGGGGATACGAGCAGTACTTC. It is translated as CASSEGTSGGYEQYF.

The V call is TRBV5-6, the J call TRBJ2-7, with 7 bases lining up with TRBD1. Germline-derived CDR1 and CDR2 are SGHDT and YYEEEE. This CDR3 spans 15 amino acids. The V and J ends lost 5 bases and 6 bases, in that order; junction bases with no gene match: 14. The CDR3 region has the DNA TGTGCCAGCAGTCTTGACAGGGTTGTCCCTACCGAGCAGTACTTC. Protein sequence: CASSLDRVVPTEQYF.

V usage is TRBV19 and J usage is TRBJ1-2; D unresolved. V shed 7 bases and J shed 8 bases, with 17 bases lying between them. The CDR3 loop spans 13 amino acids. CDR1 is LNHDA, CDR2 SQIVND, per germline (reference sequence). The CDR3 coding sequence is TGTGCCAGTACCCCCGGACCCTTCAACGGCTACACCTTC. This encodes CASTPGPFNGYTF.

The chain has TRBV28 and TRBJ1-2; a possible D gene is TRBD1 (6 bases). The ends were cut back, 3 bases at V and 7 bases at J, with 15 bases in the middle. CDR1 and CDR2 (germline): MDHEN, SYDVKM. There are 14 residues in the CDR3. CDR3 DNA: TGTGCCAGCAGTTTGGGGAATCAGGGGTCTGGCTACACCTTC. Translating it yields CASSLGNQGSGYTF.

V and J are TRBV5-4 and TRBJ1-5; no clear D. The V end was cut by 4 bases, the J end by 0 bases, with 11 bases between. Looked up from germline, CDR1 is SGHNT and CDR2 is YYREEE (reference sequence). The CDR3 covers 15 residues. In DNA form, the CDR3 reads TGTGCCAGCAGCCCGGTCCCGTCTAGCAATCAGCCCCAGCATTTT. This encodes CASSPVPSSNQPQHF.

For this clone: Different DNA sequences within this sample yield the same CDR3. V usage is TRBV7-2 and J usage is TRBJ2-5; the D is unclear. The CDR3 runs to 13 residues. The germline gives CDR1 SGHTA, CDR2 FQGNSA. V lost 4 bases, J lost 2 bases, and 8 bases lay in between. The CDR3 protein is CASSSRVQETQYF. Written as DNA, the CDR3 is TGTGCCAGCAGCTCTCGTGTACAAGAGACCCAGTACTTC.

This clone was seen just once. The rearrangement uses TRBV6-5 and TRBJ2-3; D ambiguous. The CDR3 is 13 residues long. CDR1 MNHEY and CDR2 SVGAGI come from the germline V gene. V lost 6 bases and J 3 bases, leaving 10 bases between the germline ends. In DNA form, the CDR3 reads TGTGCCAGCAGCCGATCTATTACAGATACGCAGTATTTT. Translated, it gives CASSRSITDTQYF.

The V and J genes are TRBV6-5 and TRBJ2-6, with D unresolved. Per germline, CDR1 MNHEY and CDR2 SVGAGI. V was pared by 7 bases and J by 0 bases, with 7 bases between. This CDR3 contains 14 residues. CDR3 sequence (DNA): TGTGCCAGCATCCCATCCTCTGGGGCCAACGTCCTGACTTTC. This translates into CASIPSSGANVLTF.

The chain recombines TRBV2 with TRBJ2-3; weak D call: TRBD2 (6 bases). Germline V CDR1 and CDR2: SNHLY, FYNNEI. The CDR3 has 15 residues. V dropped 4 bases and J dropped 2 bases, with 13 bases sitting between them. CDR3 amino acids: CASSGQRAVTDTQYF. The CDR3 region has the DNA TGTGCCAGCAGTGGACAGCGGGCGGTCACAGATACGCAGTATTTT.

J is TRBJ1-2 and V is TRBV6-6; D unresolved. V lost 7 bases and J 5 bases, leaving 8 bases between the germline ends. Germline V lookup: CDR1 MNHNY, CDR2 SVGAGI (reference sequence). The CDR3 has 11 residues. The CDR3 region has the DNA TGTGCCAGCACGAAGGGTTATGGCTACACCTTC. Its translation is CASTKGYGYTF.

The chain combines TRBV10-3 with TRBJ2-7; the D is unclear. The CDR3 is 14 amino acids. Germline assignment: CDR1 ENHRY and CDR2 SYGVKD. The ends were cut back, 8 bases at V and 3 bases at J, with 17 bases in the middle. CDR3 sequence (DNA): TGTGCCATCGGAGTGGTGGGCTCAAGCTACGAGCAGTACTTC. This translates into CAIGVVGSSYEQYF.

The V gene is TRBV5-1, the J gene TRBJ2-1, with TRBD2 matching over 13 bases. The germline V gene has CDR1 SGHRS and CDR2 YFSETQ. This CDR3 is built from 20 residues. Trimming at V came to 4 bases and at J to 5 bases, leaving 18 bases not matched to a gene. The CDR3 sequence: CASSLTPGTSGTSTNNEQFF. The CDR3 nucleotides read TGCGCCAGCAGCCTAACACCCGGGACTAGCGGGACCTCCACGAACAATGAGCAGTTCTTC.

This clone was recorded a few times. The chain has TRBV7-6 and TRBJ2-2; D uncertain. CDR3 length: 13 amino acids. Looked up from germline, CDR1 is SGHVS and CDR2 is FNYEAQ. Trimming removed 1 base from V and 6 bases from J, with 6 bases in between. The CDR3 region is CASSLGRAGELFF. The DNA for the CDR3 is TGTGCCAGCAGCTTAGGAAGGGCCGGGGAGCTGTTTTTT.